These 3 T cell receptor beta chains came from one sample sequenced in a study of technical replicates of blood from a few donors. Using immunoSEQ multiplex PCR, the repertoire was profiled, and TCRdb retains in-frame clones only, with some absent. The table records approximately 95,000 clones, about 95% of them present only once. The sequenced material came from T cells isolated from PBMCs. These receptors were collected from a human donor in good health.

This clone is a singleton in its sample. The CDR3 sequence: CASSPTSGGYNEQFF. The DNA of the CDR3 is TGTGCCAGTAGTCCAACTAGCGGGGGCTACAATGAGCAGTTCTTC. The chain joins TRBV19 to TRBJ2-1, with TRBD2 identical over 11 bases. The CDR3 is 15 amino acids. Losses at the gene ends were 5 bases for V and 3 bases for J; bases not matched to a gene: 3. Germline V gives CDR1 LNHDA, CDR2 SQIVND (reference sequence).

The CDR3 protein is CAWSSAAYEQYF. In DNA form, the CDR3 reads TGTGCCTGGAGTTCAGCGGCCTACGAGCAGTACTTC. This rearrangement joins TRBV30 to TRBJ2-7; tentatively, D is TRBD2 (5 bases). There are 12 residues in the CDR3. V lost 2 bases to trimming and J lost 2 bases, with 7 bases between them. CDR1 is GTSNPN, CDR2 SVGIG, per germline (reference sequence).

The rearrangement links TRBV5-6 to TRBJ2-7, with D tentatively TRBD1 (6 bases). Deletions cut 5 bases from V and 4 bases from J, with 10 bases between. This CDR3 spans 12 amino acids. Germline-derived CDR1 and CDR2 are SGHDT and YYEEEE. CDR3 in amino acids: CASSPQGYEQYF. The DNA for the CDR3 is TGTGCCAGCAGTCCACAGGGTTACGAGCAGTACTTC. Filled out from reference TRBV5-6 and TRBJ2-7, the complete variable domain reads DAGVTQSPTHLIKTRGQQVTLRCSPKSGHDTVSWYQQALGQGPQFIFQYYEEEERQRGNFPDRFSGHQFPNYSSELNVNALLLGDSALYLCASSPQGYEQYFGPGTRLTVT.